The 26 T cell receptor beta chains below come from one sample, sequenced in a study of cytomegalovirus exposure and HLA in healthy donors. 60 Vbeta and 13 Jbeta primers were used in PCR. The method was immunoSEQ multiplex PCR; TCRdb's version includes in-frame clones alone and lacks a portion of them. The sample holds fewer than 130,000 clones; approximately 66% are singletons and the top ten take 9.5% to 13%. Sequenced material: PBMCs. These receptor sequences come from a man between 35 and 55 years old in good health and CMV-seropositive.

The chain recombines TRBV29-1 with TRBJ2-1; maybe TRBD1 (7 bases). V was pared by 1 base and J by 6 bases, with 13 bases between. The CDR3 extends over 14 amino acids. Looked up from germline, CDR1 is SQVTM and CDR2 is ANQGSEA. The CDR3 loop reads CSVEAGDSFNEQFF. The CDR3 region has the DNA TGCAGCGTTGAAGCGGGGGACAGCTTCAATGAGCAGTTCTTC.

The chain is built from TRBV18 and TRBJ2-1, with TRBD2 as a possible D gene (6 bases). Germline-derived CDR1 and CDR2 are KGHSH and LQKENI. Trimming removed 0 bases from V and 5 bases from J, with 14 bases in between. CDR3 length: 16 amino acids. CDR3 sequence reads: CASSPPSGGRNNEQFF. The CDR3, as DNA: TGTGCCAGCTCACCACCTAGCGGAGGCAGAAACAATGAGCAGTTCTTC.

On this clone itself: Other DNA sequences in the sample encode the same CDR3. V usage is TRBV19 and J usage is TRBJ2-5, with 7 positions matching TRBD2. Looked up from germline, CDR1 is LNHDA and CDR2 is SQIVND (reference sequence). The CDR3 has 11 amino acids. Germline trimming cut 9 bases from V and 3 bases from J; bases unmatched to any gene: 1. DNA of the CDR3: TGTGCCAGCCTAGCGGAAGAGACCCAGTACTTC. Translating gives CASLAEETQYF.

CDR3 nucleotide sequence: TGTGCCAGCAGTGCCACAGGGAAGTCTGGCTACACCTTC. It specifies CASSATGKSGYTF. This chain uses TRBV6-5 with TRBJ1-2, with a tentative D call TRBD1 (6 bases). The CDR3 is 13 amino acids. Germline V CDR1 and CDR2: MNHEY, SVGAGI. The V end lost 5 bases, the J end lost 7 bases, and 14 bases lay between the germline ends.

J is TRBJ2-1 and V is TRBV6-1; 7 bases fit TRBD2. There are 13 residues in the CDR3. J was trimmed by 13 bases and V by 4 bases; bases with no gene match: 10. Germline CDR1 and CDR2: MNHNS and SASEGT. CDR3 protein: CASSGGGLGQQFF. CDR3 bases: TGTGCCAGCAGTGGGGGGGGTCTAGGGCAACAGTTCTTC.

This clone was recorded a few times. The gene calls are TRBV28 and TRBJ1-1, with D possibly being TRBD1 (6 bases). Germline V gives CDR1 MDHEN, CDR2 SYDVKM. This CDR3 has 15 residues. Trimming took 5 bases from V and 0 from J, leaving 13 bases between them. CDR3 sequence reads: CASSPPRGLNTEAFF. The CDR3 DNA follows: TGTGCCAGCAGTCCCCCCAGGGGCCTGAACACTGAAGCTTTCTTT.

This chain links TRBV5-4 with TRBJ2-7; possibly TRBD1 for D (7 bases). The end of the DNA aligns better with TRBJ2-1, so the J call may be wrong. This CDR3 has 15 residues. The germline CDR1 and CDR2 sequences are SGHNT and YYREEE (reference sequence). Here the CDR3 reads CASSGYRGGKNEQFF. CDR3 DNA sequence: TGTGCCAGCAGCGGCTACAGGGGAGGTAAAAATGAGCAGTTCTTC.

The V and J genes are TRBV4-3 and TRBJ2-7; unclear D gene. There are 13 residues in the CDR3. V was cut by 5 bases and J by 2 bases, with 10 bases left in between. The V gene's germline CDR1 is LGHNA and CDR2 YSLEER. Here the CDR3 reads CASSERHTYEQYF. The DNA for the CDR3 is TGCGCCAGCAGCGAAAGACACACCTACGAGCAGTACTTC.

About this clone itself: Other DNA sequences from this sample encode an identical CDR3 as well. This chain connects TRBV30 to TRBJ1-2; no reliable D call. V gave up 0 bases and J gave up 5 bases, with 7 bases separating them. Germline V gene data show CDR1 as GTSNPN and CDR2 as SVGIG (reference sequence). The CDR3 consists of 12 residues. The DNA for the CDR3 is TGTGCCTGGAGTGTACTAGGGTATGGCTACACCTTC. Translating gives CAWSVLGYGYTF.

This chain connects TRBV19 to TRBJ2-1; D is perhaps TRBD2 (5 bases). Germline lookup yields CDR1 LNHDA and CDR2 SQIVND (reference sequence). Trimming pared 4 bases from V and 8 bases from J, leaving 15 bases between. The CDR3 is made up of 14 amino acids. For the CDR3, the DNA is TGTGCCAGTAGTACCCAACTAGTTCACTATGAGCAGTTCTTC. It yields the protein CASSTQLVHYEQFF.

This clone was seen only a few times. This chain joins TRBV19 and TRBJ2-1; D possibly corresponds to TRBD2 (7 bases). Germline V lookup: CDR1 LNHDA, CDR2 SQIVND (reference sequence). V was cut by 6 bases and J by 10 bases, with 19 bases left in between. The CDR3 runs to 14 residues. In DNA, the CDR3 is TGTGCCAGTAGCTTACAGGGACTACAAGGCGAGCAGTTCTTC. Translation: CASSLQGLQGEQFF.

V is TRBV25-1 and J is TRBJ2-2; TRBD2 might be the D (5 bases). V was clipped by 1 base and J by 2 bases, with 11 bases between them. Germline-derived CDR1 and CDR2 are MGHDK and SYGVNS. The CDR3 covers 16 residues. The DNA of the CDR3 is TGTGCCAGCAGTGAATGGGTAGACTACAACACCGGGGAGCTGTTTTTT. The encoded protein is CASSEWVDYNTGELFF.

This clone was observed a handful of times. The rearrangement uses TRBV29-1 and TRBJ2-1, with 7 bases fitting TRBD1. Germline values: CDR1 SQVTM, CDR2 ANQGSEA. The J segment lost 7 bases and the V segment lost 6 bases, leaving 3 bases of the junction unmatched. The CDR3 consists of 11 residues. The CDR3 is CSVPRGNEQFF. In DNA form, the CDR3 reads TGCAGCGTCCCCAGGGGGAATGAGCAGTTCTTC.

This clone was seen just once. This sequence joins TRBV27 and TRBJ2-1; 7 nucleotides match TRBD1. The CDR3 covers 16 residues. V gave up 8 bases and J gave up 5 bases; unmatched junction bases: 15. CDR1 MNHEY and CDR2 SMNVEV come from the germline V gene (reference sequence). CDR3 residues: CASSWAGAGGHNEQFF. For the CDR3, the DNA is TGTGCCAGCTCCTGGGCCGGAGCAGGGGGTCACAATGAGCAGTTCTTC.

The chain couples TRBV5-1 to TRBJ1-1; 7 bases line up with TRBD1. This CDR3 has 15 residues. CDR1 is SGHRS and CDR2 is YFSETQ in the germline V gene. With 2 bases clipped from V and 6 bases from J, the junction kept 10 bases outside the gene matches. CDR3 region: CASSFGDRSIPEAFF. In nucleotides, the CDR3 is TGCGCCAGCAGCTTTGGGGACAGATCAATCCCTGAAGCTTTCTTT.

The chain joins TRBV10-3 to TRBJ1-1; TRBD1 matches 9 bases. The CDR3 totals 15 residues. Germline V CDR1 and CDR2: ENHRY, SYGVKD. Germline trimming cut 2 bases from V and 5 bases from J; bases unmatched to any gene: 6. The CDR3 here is CAISEPGQGGTEAFF. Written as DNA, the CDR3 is TGTGCCATCAGTGAGCCGGGACAGGGAGGAACTGAAGCTTTCTTT.

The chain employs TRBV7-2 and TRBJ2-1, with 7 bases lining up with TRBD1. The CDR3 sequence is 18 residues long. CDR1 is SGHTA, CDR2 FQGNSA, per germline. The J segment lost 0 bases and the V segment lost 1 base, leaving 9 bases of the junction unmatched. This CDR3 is CASSLVARDRYSYNEQFF. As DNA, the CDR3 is TGTGCCAGCAGCTTAGTCGCTCGGGACAGATACTCCTACAATGAGCAGTTCTTC. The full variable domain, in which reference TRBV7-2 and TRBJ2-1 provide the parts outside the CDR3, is GAGVSQSPSNKVTEKGKDVELRCDPISGHTALYWYRQSLGQGLEFLIYFQGNSAPDKSGLPSDRFSAERTGGSVSTLTIQRTQQEDSAVYLCASSLVARDRYSYNEQFFGPGTRLTVL.

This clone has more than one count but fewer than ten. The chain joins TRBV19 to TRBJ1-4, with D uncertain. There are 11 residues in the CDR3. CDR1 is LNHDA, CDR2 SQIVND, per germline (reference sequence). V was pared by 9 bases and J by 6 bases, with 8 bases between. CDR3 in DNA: TGTGCCAGCTTAGAGGATGAAAAACTGTTTTTT. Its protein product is CASLEDEKLFF.

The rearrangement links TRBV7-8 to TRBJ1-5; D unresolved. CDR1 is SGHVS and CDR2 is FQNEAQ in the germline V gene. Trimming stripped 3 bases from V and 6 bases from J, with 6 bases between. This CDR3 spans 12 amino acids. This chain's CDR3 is CASSFFGQPQHF. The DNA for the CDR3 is TGTGCCAGCAGCTTTTTCGGTCAGCCCCAGCATTTT.

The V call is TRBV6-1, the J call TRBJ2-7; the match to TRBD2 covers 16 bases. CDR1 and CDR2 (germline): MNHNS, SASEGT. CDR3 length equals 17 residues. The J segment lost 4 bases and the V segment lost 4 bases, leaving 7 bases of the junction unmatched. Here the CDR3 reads CASSAAGTSGRAYEQYV. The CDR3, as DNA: TGTGCCAGCAGTGCAGCCGGGACTAGCGGGAGGGCTTACGAGCAGTACGTC.

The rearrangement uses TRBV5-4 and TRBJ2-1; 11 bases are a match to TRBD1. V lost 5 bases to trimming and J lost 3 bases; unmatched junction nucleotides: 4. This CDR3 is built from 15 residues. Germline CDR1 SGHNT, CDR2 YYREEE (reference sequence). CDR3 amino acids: CASRRDRGSYNEQFF. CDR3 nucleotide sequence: TGTGCCAGCAGAAGGGACAGGGGGAGCTACAATGAGCAGTTCTTC.

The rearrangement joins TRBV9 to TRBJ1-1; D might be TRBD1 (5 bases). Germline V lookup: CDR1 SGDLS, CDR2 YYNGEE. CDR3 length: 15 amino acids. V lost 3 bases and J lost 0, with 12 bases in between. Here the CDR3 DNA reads TGTGCCAGCAGCGCTGGACATTCCATGAACACTGAAGCTTTCTTT. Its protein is CASSAGHSMNTEAFF.

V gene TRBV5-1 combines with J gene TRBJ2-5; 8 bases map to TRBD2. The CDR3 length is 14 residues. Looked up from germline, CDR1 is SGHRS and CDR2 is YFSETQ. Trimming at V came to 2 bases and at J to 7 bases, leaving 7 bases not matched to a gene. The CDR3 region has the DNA TGCGCCAGCAGCTTCGGTAGCGGGACTGGGACCCAGTACTTC. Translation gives CASSFGSGTGTQYF.

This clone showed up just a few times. The CDR3 sequence is CASSSTTGTVYEQYV. CDR3 bases: TGTGCCAGCAGCTCAACCACCGGGACAGTATACGAGCAGTACGTC. The chain carries TRBV5-6 and TRBJ2-7; 7 nucleotides align to TRBD1. V dropped 3 bases and J dropped 4; count of bases not matched to a gene: 10. Germline values: CDR1 SGHDT, CDR2 YYEEEE. The CDR3 totals 15 residues.

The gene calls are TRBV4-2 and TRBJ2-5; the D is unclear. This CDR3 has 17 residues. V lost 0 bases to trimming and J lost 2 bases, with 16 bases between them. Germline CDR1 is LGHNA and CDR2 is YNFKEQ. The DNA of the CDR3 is TGTGCCAGCAGCCAAGAGGAAGGCAAGCGAGAACAAGAGACCCAGTACTTC. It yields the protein CASSQEEGKREQETQYF.

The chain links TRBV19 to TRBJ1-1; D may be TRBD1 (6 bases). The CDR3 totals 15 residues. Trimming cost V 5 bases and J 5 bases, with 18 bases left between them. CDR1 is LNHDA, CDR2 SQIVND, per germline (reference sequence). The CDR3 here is CASSPPGGGRTEAFF. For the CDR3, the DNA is TGTGCCAGTAGTCCCCCCGGGGGGGGCCGGACTGAAGCTTTCTTT.